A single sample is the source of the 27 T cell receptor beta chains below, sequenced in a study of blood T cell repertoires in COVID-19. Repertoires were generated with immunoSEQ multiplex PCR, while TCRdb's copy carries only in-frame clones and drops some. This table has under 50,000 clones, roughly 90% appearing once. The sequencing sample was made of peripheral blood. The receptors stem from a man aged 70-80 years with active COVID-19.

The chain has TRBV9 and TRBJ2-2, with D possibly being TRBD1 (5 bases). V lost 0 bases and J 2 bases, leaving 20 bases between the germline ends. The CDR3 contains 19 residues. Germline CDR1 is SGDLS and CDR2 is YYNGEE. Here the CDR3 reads CASSVALPHTGDNTGELFF. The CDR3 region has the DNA TGTGCCAGCAGCGTAGCTCTTCCCCACACAGGAGACAACACCGGGGAGCTGTTTTTT.

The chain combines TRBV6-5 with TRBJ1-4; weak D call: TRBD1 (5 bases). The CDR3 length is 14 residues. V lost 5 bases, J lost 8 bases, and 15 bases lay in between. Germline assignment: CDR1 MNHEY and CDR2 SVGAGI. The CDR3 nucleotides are TGTGCCAGCAGTACCGCGGGGGTCGGAGAAAAACTGTTTTTT. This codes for CASSTAGVGEKLFF.

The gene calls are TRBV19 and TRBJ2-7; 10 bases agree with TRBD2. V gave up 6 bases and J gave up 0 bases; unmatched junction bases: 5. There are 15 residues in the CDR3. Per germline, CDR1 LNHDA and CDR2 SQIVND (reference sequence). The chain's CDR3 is CASRHASGGSYEQYF. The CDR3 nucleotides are TGTGCCAGTAGGCACGCTAGCGGGGGCTCCTACGAGCAGTACTTC. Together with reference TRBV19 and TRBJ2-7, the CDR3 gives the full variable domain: DGGITQSPKYLFRKEGQNVTLSCEQNLNHDAMYWYRQDPGQGLRLIYYSQIVNDFQKGDIAEGYSVSREKKESFPLTVTSAQKNPTAFYLCASRHASGGSYEQYFGPGTRLTVT.

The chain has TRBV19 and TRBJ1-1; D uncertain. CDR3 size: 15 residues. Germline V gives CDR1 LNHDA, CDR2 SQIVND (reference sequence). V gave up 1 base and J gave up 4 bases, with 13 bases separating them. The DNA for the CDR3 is TGTGCCAGTAGTATAGCATCCACCTATTTCACTGAAGCTTTCTTT. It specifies CASSIASTYFTEAFF.

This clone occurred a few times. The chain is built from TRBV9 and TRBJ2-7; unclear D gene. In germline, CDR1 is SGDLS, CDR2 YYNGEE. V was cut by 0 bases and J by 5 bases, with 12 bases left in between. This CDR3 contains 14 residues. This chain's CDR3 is CASSVAAAPHEQYF. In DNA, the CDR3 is TGTGCCAGCAGCGTAGCTGCGGCCCCCCACGAGCAGTACTTC.

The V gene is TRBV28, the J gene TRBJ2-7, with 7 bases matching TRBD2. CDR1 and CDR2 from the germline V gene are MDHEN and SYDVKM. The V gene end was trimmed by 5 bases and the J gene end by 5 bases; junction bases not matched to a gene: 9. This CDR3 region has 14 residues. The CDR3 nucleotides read TGTGCCAGCAGTCCTCTCGGACTAGTTCACGAGCAGTACTTC. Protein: CASSPLGLVHEQYF. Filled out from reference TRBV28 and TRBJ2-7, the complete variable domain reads DVKVTQSSRYLVKRTGEKVFLECVQDMDHENMFWYRQDPGLGLRLIYFSYDVKMKEKGDIPEGYSVSREKKERFSLILESASTNQTSMYLCASSPLGLVHEQYFGPGTRLTVT.

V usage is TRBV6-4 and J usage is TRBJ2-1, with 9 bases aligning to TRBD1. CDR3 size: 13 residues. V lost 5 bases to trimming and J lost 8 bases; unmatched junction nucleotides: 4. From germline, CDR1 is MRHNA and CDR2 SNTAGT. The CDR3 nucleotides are TGTGCCAGCAGTATGGACAGGGGCGATGAGCAGTTCTTC. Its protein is CASSMDRGDEQFF.

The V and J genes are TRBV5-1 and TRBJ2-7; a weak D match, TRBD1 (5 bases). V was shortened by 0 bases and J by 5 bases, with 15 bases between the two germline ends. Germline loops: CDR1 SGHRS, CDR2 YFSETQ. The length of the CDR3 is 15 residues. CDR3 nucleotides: TGCGCCAGCAGCTTGGGTAGGGGATGGCAGGACGAGCAGTACTTC. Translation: CASSLGRGWQDEQYF.

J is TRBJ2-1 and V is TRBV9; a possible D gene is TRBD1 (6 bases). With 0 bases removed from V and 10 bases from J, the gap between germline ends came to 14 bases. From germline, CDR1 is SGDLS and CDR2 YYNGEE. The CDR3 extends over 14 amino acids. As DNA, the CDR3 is TGTGCCAGCAGCGTAGGGCGGTCACAGGGCGAGCAGTTCTTC. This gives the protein CASSVGRSQGEQFF.

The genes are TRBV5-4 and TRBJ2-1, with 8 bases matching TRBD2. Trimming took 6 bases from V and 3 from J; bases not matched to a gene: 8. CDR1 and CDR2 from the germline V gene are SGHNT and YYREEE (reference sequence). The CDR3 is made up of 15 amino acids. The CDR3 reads CASTLGLAGYNEQFF. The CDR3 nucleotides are TGTGCCAGCACCCTGGGGCTAGCGGGCTACAATGAGCAGTTCTTC.

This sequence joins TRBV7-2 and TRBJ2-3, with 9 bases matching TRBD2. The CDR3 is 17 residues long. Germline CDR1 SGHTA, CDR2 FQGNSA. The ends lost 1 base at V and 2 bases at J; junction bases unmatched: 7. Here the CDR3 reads CASSLVFGGGATDTQYF. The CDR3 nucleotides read TGTGCCAGCAGCTTAGTCTTTGGCGGGGGGGCCACAGATACGCAGTATTTT. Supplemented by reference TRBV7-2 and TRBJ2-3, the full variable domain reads GAGVSQSPSNKVTEKGKDVELRCDPISGHTALYWYRQSLGQGLEFLIYFQGNSAPDKSGLPSDRFSAERTGGSVSTLTIQRTQQEDSAVYLCASSLVFGGGATDTQYFGPGTRLTVL.

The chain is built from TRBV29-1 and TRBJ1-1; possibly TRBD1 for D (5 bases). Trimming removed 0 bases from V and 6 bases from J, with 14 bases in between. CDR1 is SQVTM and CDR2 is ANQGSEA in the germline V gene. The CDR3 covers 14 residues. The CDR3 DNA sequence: TGCAGCGTTGAAGAGGTTCAAAGGGGCCCTGAAGCTTTCTTT. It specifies CSVEEVQRGPEAFF.

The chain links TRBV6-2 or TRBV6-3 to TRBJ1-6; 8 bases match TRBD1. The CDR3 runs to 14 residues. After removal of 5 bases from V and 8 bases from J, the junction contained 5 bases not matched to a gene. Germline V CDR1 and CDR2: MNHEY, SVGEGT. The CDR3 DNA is TGTGCCAGCAGTCCACCGGGACAGGATTCACCCCTCCACTTT. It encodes CASSPPGQDSPLHF.

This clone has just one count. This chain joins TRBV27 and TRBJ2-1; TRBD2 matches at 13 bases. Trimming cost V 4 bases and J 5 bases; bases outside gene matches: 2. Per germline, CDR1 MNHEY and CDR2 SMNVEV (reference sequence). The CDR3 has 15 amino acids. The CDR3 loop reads CASSYGLAGDNEQFF. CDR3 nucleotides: TGTGCCAGCAGTTACGGACTAGCGGGGGACAATGAGCAGTTCTTC.

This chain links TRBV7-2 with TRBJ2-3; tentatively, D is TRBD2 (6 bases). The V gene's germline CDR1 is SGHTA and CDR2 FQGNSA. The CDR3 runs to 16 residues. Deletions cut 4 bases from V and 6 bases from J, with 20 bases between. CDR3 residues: CASSSNPPGVADTQYF. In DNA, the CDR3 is TGTGCCAGCAGCTCAAACCCTCCGGGAGTGGCGGATACGCAGTATTTT. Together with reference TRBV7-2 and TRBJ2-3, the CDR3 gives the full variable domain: GAGVSQSPSNKVTEKGKDVELRCDPISGHTALYWYRQSLGQGLEFLIYFQGNSAPDKSGLPSDRFSAERTGGSVSTLTIQRTQQEDSAVYLCASSSNPPGVADTQYFGPGTRLTVL.

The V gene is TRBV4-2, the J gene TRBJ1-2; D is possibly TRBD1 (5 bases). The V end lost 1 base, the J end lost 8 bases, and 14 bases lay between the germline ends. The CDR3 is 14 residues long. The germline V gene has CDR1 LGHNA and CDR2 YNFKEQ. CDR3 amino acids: CASSQGVPGGGYTF. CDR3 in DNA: TGTGCCAGCAGCCAAGGGGTTCCCGGGGGAGGCTACACCTTC.

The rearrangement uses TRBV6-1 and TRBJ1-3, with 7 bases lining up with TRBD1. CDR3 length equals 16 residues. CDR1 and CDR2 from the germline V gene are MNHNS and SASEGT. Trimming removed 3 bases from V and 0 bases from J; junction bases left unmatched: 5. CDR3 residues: CASSESDRDSGNTIYF. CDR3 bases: TGTGCCAGCAGTGAGTCTGACAGGGACTCTGGAAACACCATATATTTT.

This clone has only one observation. Here the CDR3 reads CASTEGPGLAGAIQYF. The DNA for the CDR3 is TGTGCCAGCACCGAAGGTCCGGGACTAGCGGGGGCCATTCAGTACTTC. The rearrangement joins TRBV5-4 to TRBJ2-4, with TRBD2 matching over 14 bases. From germline, CDR1 is SGHNT and CDR2 YYREEE (reference sequence). The CDR3 contains 16 residues. V was pared by 6 bases and J by 9 bases, with 11 bases of the junction left unmatched.

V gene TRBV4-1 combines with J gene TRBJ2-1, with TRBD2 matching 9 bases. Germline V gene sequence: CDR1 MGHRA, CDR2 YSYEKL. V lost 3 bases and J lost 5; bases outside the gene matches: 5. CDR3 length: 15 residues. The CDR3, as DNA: TGCGCCAGCAGCCAGGGTCCTAGCGGGGACAATGAGCAGTTCTTC. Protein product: CASSQGPSGDNEQFF.

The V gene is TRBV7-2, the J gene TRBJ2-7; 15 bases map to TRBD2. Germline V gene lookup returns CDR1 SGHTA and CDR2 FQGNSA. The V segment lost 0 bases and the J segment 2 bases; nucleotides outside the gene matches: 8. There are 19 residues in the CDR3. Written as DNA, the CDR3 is TGTGCCAGCAGCTTAGCACGGACTAGCGGGAGGGCCGTCGCCTACGAGCAGTACTTC. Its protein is CASSLARTSGRAVAYEQYF.

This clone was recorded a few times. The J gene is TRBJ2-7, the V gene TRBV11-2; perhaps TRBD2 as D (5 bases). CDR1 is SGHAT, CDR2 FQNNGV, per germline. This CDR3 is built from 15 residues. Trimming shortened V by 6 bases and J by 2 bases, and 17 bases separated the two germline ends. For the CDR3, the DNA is TGTGCCAGCAGTTCGGACTTTTCCTACGCCTACGAGCAGTACTTC. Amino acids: CASSSDFSYAYEQYF.

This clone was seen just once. CDR3 in DNA: TGTGCCAGCAGCTTAGCTCTTAGCGGGGGCCAAAGCTCCTACGAGCAGTACTTC. It specifies CASSLALSGGQSSYEQYF. This rearrangement joins TRBV7-2 to TRBJ2-7; 9 bases fit TRBD2. This CDR3 spans 18 amino acids. The J segment lost 0 bases and the V segment lost 0 bases, leaving 9 bases of the junction unmatched. CDR1 SGHTA and CDR2 FQGNSA come from the germline V gene.

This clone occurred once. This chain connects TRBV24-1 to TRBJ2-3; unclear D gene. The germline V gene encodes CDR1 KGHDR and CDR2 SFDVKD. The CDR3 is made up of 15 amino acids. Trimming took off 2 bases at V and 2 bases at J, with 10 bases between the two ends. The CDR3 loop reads CATSDYGGSTDTQYF. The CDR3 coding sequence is TGTGCCACCAGTGATTATGGCGGATCCACAGATACGCAGTATTTT.

CDR3 amino acids: CASSSKTSGGFEQYF. CDR3 coding DNA: TGTGCCAGCAGCTCCAAGACTAGCGGGGGTTTCGAGCAGTACTTC. The chain links TRBV28 to TRBJ2-7; 12 nucleotides agree with TRBD2. Germline V gene data show CDR1 as MDHEN and CDR2 as SYDVKM. CDR3 size: 15 residues. V shed 6 bases, J shed 6 bases, and the junction held 9 bases outside the gene matches.

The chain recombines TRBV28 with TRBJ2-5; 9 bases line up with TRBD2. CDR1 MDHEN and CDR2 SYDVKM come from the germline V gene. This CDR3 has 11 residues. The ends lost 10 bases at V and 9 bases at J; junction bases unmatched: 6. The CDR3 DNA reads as TGTGCCACCGGGACTAGCATGGCCCAGTACTTC. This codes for CATGTSMAQYF.

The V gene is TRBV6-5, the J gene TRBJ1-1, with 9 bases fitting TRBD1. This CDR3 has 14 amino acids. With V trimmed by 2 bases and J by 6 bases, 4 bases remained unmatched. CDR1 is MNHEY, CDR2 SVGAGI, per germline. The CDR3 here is CASSYTGQGSEAFF. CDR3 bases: TGTGCCAGCAGTTACACGGGACAGGGCTCTGAAGCTTTCTTT.

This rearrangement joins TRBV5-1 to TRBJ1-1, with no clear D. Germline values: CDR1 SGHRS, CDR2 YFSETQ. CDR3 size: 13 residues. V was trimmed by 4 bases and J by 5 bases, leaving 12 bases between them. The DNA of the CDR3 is TGCGCCAGCAGCCCTAACCGGTGGACTGAAGCTTTCTTT. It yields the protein CASSPNRWTEAFF.